The source of this T cell receptor (beta chain) is a study of blood T cells in healthy people across ages. This CDR3 has 14 amino acids. The second PCR ran about 6 to 12 cycles with a sample-barcoded 5' primer and J-beta primers. Each CDR3 protein is one row after TCRdb ran MiXCR on the 5' RACE reads. Counted here are some 710,000 distinct CDR3 sequences, more than 35% occurring once; the ten biggest clones make up 15% to 20%. Points on this clonotype: An end of the junction differs from the germline gene, which may be a read error.

Each donor's blood draw was ten milliliters of peripheral blood. This chain joins TRBV12-3 or TRBV12-4 and TRBJ2-6; D might be TRBD1 (5 bases). The receptor was isolated from an elderly man in good health. Sequenced input: blood. DNA for the CDR3: TGTGCCAGCACGCGTAACTCTGGGGCCAACGCCCTGACTTTC. It translates to CASTRNSGANALTF.